This T cell receptor beta chain emerged from a study of T cell repertoires in cytomegalovirus infection. In the study overall: Public TCR beta signatures indicated both CMV infection and matching HLA type. Study-wide results and caveats: Cumulated frequencies of public TCR beta families served to identify carriers of CMV plus the relevant HLA. HLA-C-restricted CMV clonotypes gave the most frequent clonotype in two of eight donors.

Concerning this clonotype: Its matching antigen is unknown.

In TCRdb, the reads were re-called with MiXCR into one record per CDR3 protein. The sample consists of about 680,000 distinct CDR3 sequences, approximately 24% of them appearing once. Trimming removed 5 bases from V and 4 bases from J, with 18 bases in between. The CDR3 loop spans 17 amino acids. Germline loops: CDR1 MDHEN, CDR2 SYDVKM. The clonotype comes from a human donor in good health (CMV status not recorded). Some clones in this sample may be carry-over from other donors' samples. The chain has TRBV28 and TRBJ1-6; no clear D gene. Sequencing input: CD8+ T cells from PBMCs. CDR3 protein: CASSPRGGSFYNSPLHF. In DNA form, the CDR3 reads TGTGCCAGCAGTCCCCGGGGAGGGTCCTTTTATAATTCACCCCTCCACTTT.